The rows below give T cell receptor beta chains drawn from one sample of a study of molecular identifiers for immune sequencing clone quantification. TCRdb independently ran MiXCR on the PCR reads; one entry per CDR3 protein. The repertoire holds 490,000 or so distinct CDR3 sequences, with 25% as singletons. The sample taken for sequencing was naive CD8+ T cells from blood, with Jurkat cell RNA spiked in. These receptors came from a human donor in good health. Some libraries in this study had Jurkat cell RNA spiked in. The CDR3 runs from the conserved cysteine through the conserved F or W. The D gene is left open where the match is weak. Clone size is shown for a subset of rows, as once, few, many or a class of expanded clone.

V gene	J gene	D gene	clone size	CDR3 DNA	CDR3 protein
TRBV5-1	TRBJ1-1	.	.	TGCGCCAGCAGCTTGGCGCAGGGTGGGAACACTGAAGCTTTCTTT	CASSLAQGGNTEAFF
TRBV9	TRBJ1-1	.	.	TGTGCCAGCAGCCCTCATGACACGTCGAACACTGAAGCTTTCTTT	CASSPHDTSNTEAFF
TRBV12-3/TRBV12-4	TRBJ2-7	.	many	TGTGCCAGCAGTTATTTTGACGAGCAGTACTTC	CASSYFDEQYF
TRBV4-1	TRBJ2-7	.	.	TGCGCCAGCAGCCAAGACCCCACCCCCCCCGCCTACGAGCAGTACTTC	CASSQDPTPPAYEQYF
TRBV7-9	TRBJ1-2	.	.	TGTGCCAGCAGCTTAGCGCAGACAGTTCGCTACACCTTC	CASSLAQTVRYTF
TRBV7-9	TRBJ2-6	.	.	TGTGCCAGCAGCTCCTCCTCTGGGGCCAACGTCCTGACTTTC	CASSSSSGANVLTF
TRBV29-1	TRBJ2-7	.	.	TGCAGCGTTGAAGATGCGCAGGCGTACGGGGAGCAGTACTTC	CSVEDAQAYGEQYF
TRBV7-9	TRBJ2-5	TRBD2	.	TGTGCCAGCAGCCTCGGACTAGCGGACCAAGAGACCCAGTACTTC	CASSLGLADQETQYF
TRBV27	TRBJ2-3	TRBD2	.	TGTGCCAGCAGTTACGGACTAGCGGGGACCACAGATACGCAGTATTTT	CASSYGLAGTTDTQYF
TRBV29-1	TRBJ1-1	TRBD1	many	TGCAGCGTTGAAATGTACGGGACAGGGCGAAACTCTGAAGCTTTCTTT	CSVEMYGTGRNSEAFF
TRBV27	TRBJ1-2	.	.	TGTGCCAGCAGTTTATCGAGGGCAGGGTCCTTGAACTATGGCTACACCTTC	CASSLSRAGSLNYGYTF
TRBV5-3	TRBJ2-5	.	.	TGTGCCAGCAGCCTCGACTACCAAGAGACCCGGTACTTC	CASSLDYQETRYF
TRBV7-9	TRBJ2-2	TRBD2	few	TGTGCCAGCAGCTCCCCGGGACTAGCGGGAGAGCGCACCGGGGAGCTGTTTTTT	CASSSPGLAGERTGELFF
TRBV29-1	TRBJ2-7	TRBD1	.	TGCAGCGTGTCCGGGACAGGAGCCCCCTACGAGCAGTACTTC	CSVSGTGAPYEQYF
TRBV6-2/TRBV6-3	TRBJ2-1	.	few	TGTGCCAGCAGTTCCCCGGTTAGCGCCTCCTACAATGAGCAGTTCTTC	CASSSPVSASYNEQFF
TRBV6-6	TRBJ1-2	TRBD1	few	TGTGCCAGCATAGGGGGCCGCTATGGCTACACCTTC	CASIGGRYGYTF
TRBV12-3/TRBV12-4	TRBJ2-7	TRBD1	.	TGTGCCAGCAGTATCCGGGACAGGGATTCACCCTACGAGCAGTACTTC	CASSIRDRDSPYEQYF
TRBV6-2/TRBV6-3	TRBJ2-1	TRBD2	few	TGTGCCAGCAGCTGGGACTACCTCACGGAGCAGTTCTTC	CASSWDYLTEQFF
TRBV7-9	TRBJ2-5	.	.	TGTGCCAGCAGCAGGCCCGGGACATATCAAGAGACCCAGTACTTC	CASSRPGTYQETQYF
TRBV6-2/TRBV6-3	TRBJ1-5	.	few	TGTGCCAGCAGTTACTCAGGAATGGATCAGCCCCAGCATTTT	CASSYSGMDQPQHF
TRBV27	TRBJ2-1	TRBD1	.	TGTGCCAGCAGTTTTCTGACAGGGGATCTCTACAATGAGCAGTTCTTC	CASSFLTGDLYNEQFF
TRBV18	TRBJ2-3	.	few	TGTGCCAGCTCAAGGACGGATCGGATCCGGATCACAGATACGCAGTATTTT	CASSRTDRIRITDTQYF
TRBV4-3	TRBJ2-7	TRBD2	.	TGCGCCAGCAGCCACGGACTAGCGGGGAACTACGAGCAGTACTTC	CASSHGLAGNYEQYF
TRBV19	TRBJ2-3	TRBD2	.	TGTGCCAGTAGTACCATAGCGGGGGGAACAGATACGCTGTATTTT	CASSTIAGGTDTLYF
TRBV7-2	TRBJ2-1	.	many	TGTGCCAGCAGCTTAGAGCCAGTCTCCTACCTCGAGCAGTTCTTC	CASSLEPVSYLEQFF
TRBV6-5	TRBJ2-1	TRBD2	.	TGTGCCAGCAGTTACATTAGCGGGAGGTACAATGAGCAGTTCTTC	CASSYISGRYNEQFF
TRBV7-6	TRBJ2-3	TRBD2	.	TGTGCCAGCAGCTTCCTGGCGGGGGGTTTCACAGATACGCAGTATTTT	CASSFLAGGFTDTQYF
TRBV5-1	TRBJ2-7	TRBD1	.	TGCGCCAGCAGCGGATGGACAGGGGGCACCTACGAGCGGTACTTC	CASSGWTGGTYERYF
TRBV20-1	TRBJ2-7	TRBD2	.	TGCAGTGCTAGAGACCCCGGGGCTAGCGGGACCTCCTACGAGCAGTACTTC	CSARDPGASGTSYEQYF
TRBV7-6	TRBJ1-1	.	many	TGTGCCAGCAGCTTAGAGCAGAACACTGAAGCTTTCTTT	CASSLEQNTEAFF
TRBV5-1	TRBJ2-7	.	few	TGCGCCAGCAGCCATACAGGGAACCCGTTTAACGAGCAGTACTTC	CASSHTGNPFNEQYF
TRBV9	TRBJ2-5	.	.	TGTGCCAGCAGCGCCGGGGGGGCCGACAGGGAAACCCAGTACTTC	CASSAGGADRETQYF
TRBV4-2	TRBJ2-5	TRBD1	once	TGTGCCAGCAGCCAAGACGGGGGACAGGGCCAAGAGACCCAGTACTTC	CASSQDGGQGQETQYF
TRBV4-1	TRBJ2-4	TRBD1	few	TGCGCCAGCAGCCACGCTCAGGGGGTAGCCAAAAACATTCAGTACTTC	CASSHAQGVAKNIQYF
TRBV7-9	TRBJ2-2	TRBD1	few	TGTGCCGGACAGGGAGCCGGGGAGCTGTTTTTT	CAGQGAGELFF
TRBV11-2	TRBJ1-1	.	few	TGTGCCAGCAAGGGCAGATCGAACACTGAAGCTTTCTTT	CASKGRSNTEAFF
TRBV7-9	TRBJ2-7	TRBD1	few	TGTGCCAGCAGCGTAACAGGGGCTGACTACGAGCAGTACTTC	CASSVTGADYEQYF
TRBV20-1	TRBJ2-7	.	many	TGCAGTGCTAGAGGTCTCCAGCTCTACGAGCAGTACTTC	CSARGLQLYEQYF